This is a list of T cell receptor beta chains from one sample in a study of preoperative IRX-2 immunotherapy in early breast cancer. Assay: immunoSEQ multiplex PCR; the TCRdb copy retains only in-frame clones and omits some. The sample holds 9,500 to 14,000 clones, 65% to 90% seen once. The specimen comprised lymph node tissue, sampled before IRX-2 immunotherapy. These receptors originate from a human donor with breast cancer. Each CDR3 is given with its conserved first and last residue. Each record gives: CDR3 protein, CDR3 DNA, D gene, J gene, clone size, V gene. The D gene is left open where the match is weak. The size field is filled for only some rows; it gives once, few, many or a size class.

cdr3_aa: CASSKTGGYGYTF
cdr3_nt: TGTGCCAGCAGTAAAACAGGGGGCTATGGCTACACCTTC
d_call: TRBD1
j_call: TRBJ1-2
clone_size: -
v_call: TRBV6-8

cdr3_aa: CASKSGVNTEAFF
cdr3_nt: TGTGCCAGCAAGTCGGGGGTGAACACTGAAGCTTTCTTT
d_call: -
j_call: TRBJ1-1
clone_size: once
v_call: TRBV6-8

cdr3_aa: CASSPRQGREGNTQYF
cdr3_nt: TGTGCCAGCAGCCCGCGACAGGGGCGGGAGGGAAATACGCAGTATTTT
d_call: -
j_call: TRBJ2-3
clone_size: -
v_call: TRBV7-4

cdr3_aa: CASSLRANQPQHF
cdr3_nt: TGCGCCAGCAGCTTAAGGGCCAATCAGCCCCAGCATTTT
d_call: -
j_call: TRBJ1-5
clone_size: -
v_call: TRBV23-1

cdr3_aa: CASSYGRQDQPQHF
cdr3_nt: TGTGCCAGCAGTTACGGTCGGCAGGATCAGCCCCAGCATTTT
d_call: -
j_call: TRBJ1-5
clone_size: -
v_call: TRBV6-7

cdr3_aa: CASSVGGGNQPQHF
cdr3_nt: TGTGCCAGCAGCGTAGGGGGTGGCAATCAGCCCCAGCATTTT
d_call: -
j_call: TRBJ1-5
clone_size: few
v_call: TRBV11-3

cdr3_aa: CASRADRAGTEAFF
cdr3_nt: TGTGCCAGTAGGGCGGACAGGGCTGGCACTGAAGCTTTCTTT
d_call: TRBD1
j_call: TRBJ1-1
clone_size: -
v_call: TRBV19

cdr3_aa: CASSLEGRAGNTIYF
cdr3_nt: TGCGCCAGCAGCTTGGAAGGCAGAGCTGGAAACACCATATATTTT
d_call: -
j_call: TRBJ1-3
clone_size: -
v_call: TRBV5-1

cdr3_aa: CASKNLSTDTQYF
cdr3_nt: TGTGCCAGCAAGAACCTAAGCACAGATACGCAGTATTTT
d_call: -
j_call: TRBJ2-3
clone_size: -
v_call: TRBV7-1

cdr3_aa: CASSPQGVSYGYTF
cdr3_nt: TGTGCCAGCAGCCCGCAGGGGGTCTCCTATGGCTACACCTTC
d_call: TRBD1
j_call: TRBJ1-2
clone_size: -
v_call: TRBV14

cdr3_aa: CATVSSGTSTDTQYF
cdr3_nt: TGTGCCACGGTTTCTAGCGGGACTAGCACAGATACGCAGTATTTT
d_call: TRBD2
j_call: TRBJ2-3
clone_size: -
v_call: TRBV6-8

cdr3_aa: CASSLQYSNQPQHF
cdr3_nt: TGTGCCAGCAGTTTACAGTATAGCAATCAGCCCCAGCATTTT
d_call: -
j_call: TRBJ1-5
clone_size: -
v_call: TRBV6-8

cdr3_aa: CASRGLPNPYEQYF
cdr3_nt: TGTGCCAGCAGGGGGCTACCCAACCCCTACGAGCAGTACTTC
d_call: -
j_call: TRBJ2-7
clone_size: -
v_call: TRBV6-8

cdr3_aa: CASSFRVTSGSHEQYF
cdr3_nt: TGTGCCAGCAGCTTCCGGGTTACTAGCGGGAGCCACGAGCAGTACTTC
d_call: TRBD2
j_call: TRBJ2-7
clone_size: -
v_call: TRBV11-3

cdr3_aa: CASGLESLTDTQYF
cdr3_nt: TGTGCTAGTGGTTTAGAGAGCCTCACAGATACGCAGTATTTT
d_call: -
j_call: TRBJ2-3
clone_size: -
v_call: TRBV12-5

cdr3_aa: CSVLGEDSTNEKLFF
cdr3_nt: TGCAGCGTCTTGGGGGAAGACTCAACTAATGAAAAACTGTTTTTT
d_call: -
j_call: TRBJ1-4
clone_size: -
v_call: TRBV29-1

cdr3_aa: CASTTPGQGGEKLFF
cdr3_nt: TGTGCCAGCACCACCCCGGGACAGGGGGGTGAAAAACTGTTTTTT
d_call: TRBD1
j_call: TRBJ1-4
clone_size: few
v_call: TRBV12-5

cdr3_aa: CASWGRESQPQHF
cdr3_nt: TGTGCCAGTTGGGGGAGGGAATCTCAGCCCCAGCATTTT
d_call: -
j_call: TRBJ1-5
clone_size: -
v_call: TRBV6-8

cdr3_aa: CASARGRGYNQETQYF
cdr3_nt: TGCGCCAGCGCCAGGGGCAGGGGATACAACCAAGAGACCCAGTACTTC
d_call: -
j_call: TRBJ2-5
clone_size: -
v_call: TRBV1

cdr3_aa: CASSFFGDSQPQHF
cdr3_nt: TGTGCCAGCAGTTTTTTTGGGGATAGCCAGCCCCAGCATTTT
d_call: -
j_call: TRBJ1-5
clone_size: -
v_call: TRBV25-1

cdr3_aa: CASSEAGWGANVLTF
cdr3_nt: TGTGCCAGCAGCGAGGCCGGCTGGGGGGCCAACGTCCTGACTTTC
d_call: -
j_call: TRBJ2-6
clone_size: -
v_call: TRBV6-8

cdr3_aa: CASSYAGSADTQYF
cdr3_nt: TGTGCCAGCAGTTACGCGGGATCGGCAGATACGCAGTATTTT
d_call: -
j_call: TRBJ2-3
clone_size: -
v_call: TRBV6-8

cdr3_aa: CASSYRGAAYEQYF
cdr3_nt: TGTGCCAGCAGCTACCGTGGGGCAGCCTACGAGCAGTACTTC
d_call: -
j_call: TRBJ2-7
clone_size: -
v_call: TRBV11-3

cdr3_aa: CASSYSGGKNTEAFF
cdr3_nt: TGTGCCAGCAGTTATTCAGGGGGGAAGAACACTGAAGCTTTCTTT
d_call: TRBD1
j_call: TRBJ1-1
clone_size: -
v_call: TRBV6-8

cdr3_aa: CAWGTSRNEKLFF
cdr3_nt: TGTGCCTGGGGGACCTCGAGGAACGAAAAACTGTTTTTT
d_call: -
j_call: TRBJ1-4
clone_size: -
v_call: TRBV30

cdr3_aa: CASSQVLAGLAFF
cdr3_nt: TGTGCCAGCAGCCAAGTCCTCGCAGGGCTGGCTTTCTTT
d_call: -
j_call: TRBJ1-1
clone_size: -
v_call: TRBV14

cdr3_aa: CASSLEASGNYEQYF
cdr3_nt: TGTGCCAGCAGCTTAGAGGCTAGCGGGAACTACGAGCAGTACTTC
d_call: TRBD2
j_call: TRBJ2-7
clone_size: -
v_call: TRBV11-3

cdr3_aa: CASSVGVRPTEAFF
cdr3_nt: TGTGCCAGCAGCGTGGGAGTGCGTCCCACTGAAGCTTTCTTT
d_call: -
j_call: TRBJ1-1
clone_size: -
v_call: TRBV11-3

cdr3_aa: CASRPGQQLYNEQFF
cdr3_nt: TGTGCCAGTAGACCCGGACAGCAACTCTACAATGAGCAGTTCTTC
d_call: -
j_call: TRBJ2-1
clone_size: -
v_call: TRBV19

cdr3_aa: CASSIRVSGANVLTF
cdr3_nt: TGTGCCAGTAGTATCAGGGTCTCTGGGGCCAACGTCCTGACTTTC
d_call: -
j_call: TRBJ2-6
clone_size: -
v_call: TRBV19

cdr3_aa: CASSLPRDRGDTSNQPQHF
cdr3_nt: TGTGCCAGCAGTTTACCCCGGGACAGGGGGGATACTAGCAATCAGCCCCAGCATTTT
d_call: TRBD1
j_call: TRBJ1-5
clone_size: -
v_call: TRBV28

cdr3_aa: CASSPGTSSSYEQYF
cdr3_nt: TGTGCCAGTAGTCCGGGGACGTCTAGCTCCTACGAGCAGTACTTC
d_call: -
j_call: TRBJ2-7
clone_size: -
v_call: TRBV19

cdr3_aa: CASSLISGANVLTF
cdr3_nt: TGCGCCAGCAGCCTCATCTCTGGGGCCAACGTCCTGACTTTC
d_call: -
j_call: TRBJ2-6
clone_size: -
v_call: TRBV10-2

cdr3_aa: CASSPGTGGFYGYTF
cdr3_nt: TGTGCCAGCAGCCCTGGGACAGGGGGCTTCTATGGCTACACCTTC
d_call: TRBD1
j_call: TRBJ1-2
clone_size: -
v_call: TRBV15

cdr3_aa: CAWNRTGNLGEQFF
cdr3_nt: TGTGCCTGGAATCGTACGGGGAATCTGGGAGAGCAGTTCTTC
d_call: -
j_call: TRBJ2-1
clone_size: -
v_call: TRBV30

cdr3_aa: CASRTGLAGGLGNIQYF
cdr3_nt: TGTGCCAGCAGAACGGGACTAGCGGGAGGGTTGGGGAACATTCAGTACTTC
d_call: TRBD2
j_call: TRBJ2-4
clone_size: -
v_call: TRBV6-8

cdr3_aa: CASSSSGGAVEKLFF
cdr3_nt: TGTGCCAGCAGCTCATCCGGAGGGGCGGTTGAAAAACTGTTTTTT
d_call: -
j_call: TRBJ1-4
clone_size: -
v_call: TRBV11-3

cdr3_aa: CASSFQGTGNTIYF
cdr3_nt: TGTGCCAGCAGCTTTCAGGGGACTGGAAACACCATATATTTT
d_call: -
j_call: TRBJ1-3
clone_size: -
v_call: TRBV11-3

cdr3_aa: CASSLGQGTTEAFF
cdr3_nt: TGCGCCAGCAGCTTGGGACAGGGGACGACTGAAGCTTTCTTT
d_call: TRBD1
j_call: TRBJ1-1
clone_size: -
v_call: TRBV5-1

cdr3_aa: CASNKQGAAPEQYF
cdr3_nt: TGTGCCAGCAACAAACAGGGGGCCGCCCCCGAGCAGTACTTC
d_call: TRBD1
j_call: TRBJ2-7
clone_size: large
v_call: TRBV11-3

cdr3_aa: CASRGTGAQTQYF
cdr3_nt: TGTGCCAGCCGAGGGACAGGGGCCCAGACCCAGTACTTC
d_call: TRBD1
j_call: TRBJ2-5
clone_size: -
v_call: TRBV19